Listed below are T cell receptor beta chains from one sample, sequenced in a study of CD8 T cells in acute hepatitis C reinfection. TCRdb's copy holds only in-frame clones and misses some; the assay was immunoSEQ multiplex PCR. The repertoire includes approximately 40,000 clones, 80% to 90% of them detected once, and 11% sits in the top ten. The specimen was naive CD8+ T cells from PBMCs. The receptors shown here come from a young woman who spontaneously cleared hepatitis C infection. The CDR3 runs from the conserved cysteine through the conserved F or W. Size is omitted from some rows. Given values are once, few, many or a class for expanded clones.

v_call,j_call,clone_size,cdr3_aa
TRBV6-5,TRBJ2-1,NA,CASTDRVGQEQFF
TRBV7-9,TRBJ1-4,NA,CASSSLPLGVRDEKLFF
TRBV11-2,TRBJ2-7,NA,CASSWGTGAYEQYF
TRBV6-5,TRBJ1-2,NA,CASSTRQGASDGYTF
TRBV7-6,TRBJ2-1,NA,CASSLAEREQFF
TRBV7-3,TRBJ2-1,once,CASSLLAGAVNEQFF
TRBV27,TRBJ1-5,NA,CASSLGPRPGRNQPQHF
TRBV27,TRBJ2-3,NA,CASSPTPDTQYF
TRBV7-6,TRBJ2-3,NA,CASSSWGGLAGDDTQYF
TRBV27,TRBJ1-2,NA,CASSLSGTGGISYTF
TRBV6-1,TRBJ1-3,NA,CASRDDRNSGNTIYF
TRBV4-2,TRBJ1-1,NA,CASSQVDSLNTEAFF
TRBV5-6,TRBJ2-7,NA,CASSPGLAANEQYF
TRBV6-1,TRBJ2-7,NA,CASSEYAGSTSYEQYF
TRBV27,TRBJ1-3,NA,CASTLGPGNTIYF
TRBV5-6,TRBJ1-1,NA,CASSLSGRFTEAFF
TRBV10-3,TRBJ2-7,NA,CAINNRDGSYEQYF
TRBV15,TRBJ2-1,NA,CATSDYLGIEQFF
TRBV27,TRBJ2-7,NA,CASSLSSGEQYF
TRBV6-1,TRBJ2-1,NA,CAGMNSREQFF
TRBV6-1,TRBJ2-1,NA,CAIRRTGDNEQFF
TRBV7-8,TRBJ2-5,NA,CASSLPGQAFDIETQYF
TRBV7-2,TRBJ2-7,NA,CASSLRDNSYEQYF
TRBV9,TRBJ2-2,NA,CASSETGELFF
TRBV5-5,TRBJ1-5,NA,CASSYSGTGNQPQHF
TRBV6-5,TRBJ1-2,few,CASSPQVGVSGYTF
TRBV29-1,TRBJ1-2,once,CSEDSLEGDGYTF
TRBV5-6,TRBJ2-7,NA,CASSPGFSYEQYF
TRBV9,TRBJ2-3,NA,CASSVITADTQYF
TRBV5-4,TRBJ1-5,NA,CASTKVSNQPQHF
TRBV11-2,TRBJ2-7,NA,CASSLGPAGSVYEQYF
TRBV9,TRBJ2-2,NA,CASSARGRLSNTGELFF
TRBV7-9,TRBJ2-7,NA,CASSTRTPYEQYF
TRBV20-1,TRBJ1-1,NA,CSAPRKTEAFF
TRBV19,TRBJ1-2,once,CASKFSQLNYGYTF
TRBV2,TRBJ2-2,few,CASRGGELFF
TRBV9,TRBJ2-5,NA,CASSSPSGTSRETQYF
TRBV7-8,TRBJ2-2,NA,CASSLPPGTTGELFF
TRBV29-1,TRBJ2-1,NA,CSVDSGSFNEQFF
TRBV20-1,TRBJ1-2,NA,CSARYGYTF
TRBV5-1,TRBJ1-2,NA,CASSLGGGDGYTF
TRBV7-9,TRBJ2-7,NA,CASSPSGGESSYEQYF
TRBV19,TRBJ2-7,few,CASSGGGDYEQYF
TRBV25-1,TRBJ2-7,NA,CASSTGTGNYEQYF
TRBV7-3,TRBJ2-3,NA,CASSLNGLDTQYF
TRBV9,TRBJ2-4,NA,CASSVGGGPAAKNIQYF